The rows below give T cell receptor beta chains drawn from one sample of a study of blood T cell repertoires in COVID-19. TCRdb keeps only in-frame clones here, not all; method: immunoSEQ multiplex PCR. The data show some 380,000 clones, almost 90% seen once. The source material was peripheral blood. These receptors came from a man aged 18 to 30 with active or convalescent COVID-19. The CDR3 runs from the conserved cysteine through the conserved F or W. The D gene is left open where the match is weak. Rows give clone size only sometimes, using once, few, many, or a class for an expanded clone.

abundance	d_gene	v_gene	j_gene	CDR3nt	CDR3aa
.	.	TRBV29-1	TRBJ1-1	TGCAGCGTTGACGGTCAGGGGCGGACTGAAGCTTTCTTT	CSVDGQGRTEAFF
.	.	TRBV12-3/TRBV12-4	TRBJ1-2	TGTGCCAGCAGTTTTCTCAGGATGGGCTACACCTTC	CASSFLRMGYTF
.	TRBD1	TRBV5-8	TRBJ1-5	TGTGCCAGCAGCCTGGGACAGAAAGTCAATCAGCCCCAGCATTTT	CASSLGQKVNQPQHF
.	.	TRBV18	TRBJ1-1	TGTGCCAGCTCACGCGTAACGGGGGTCAACACTGAAGCTTTCTTT	CASSRVTGVNTEAFF
.	.	TRBV27	TRBJ1-2	TGTGCCAGCAGTTACGCAGGGATGGGTGGCTACACCTTC	CASSYAGMGGYTF
.	TRBD1	TRBV30	TRBJ1-4	TGTGCCTGGACACAGGGGTTTCGTGAAAAACTGTTTTTT	CAWTQGFREKLFF
.	.	TRBV19	TRBJ2-6	TGTGCCAGTAGGCCCGGGAGCTCTGGGGCCAACGTGCTGACTTTC	CASRPGSSGANVLTF
.	.	TRBV19	TRBJ1-4	TGTGCCAGTAAGGACAGCACTAATGAAAAACTGTTTTTT	CASKDSTNEKLFF
.	TRBD1	TRBV6-5	TRBJ2-1	TGTGCCAGCACCCGAGGGACAGGGGGGATCAATGAGCAGTTCTTC	CASTRGTGGINEQFF
.	.	TRBV7-6	TRBJ2-2	TGTGCCAGCAGCTTAACAGGACCTGGCGTGAACACCGGGGAGCTGTTTTTT	CASSLTGPGVNTGELFF
.	TRBD1	TRBV10-3	TRBJ2-7	TGTGCCATCAGTGAGTCGGGCAGGGGGAATACCTACGAGCAGTACTTC	CAISESGRGNTYEQYF
.	TRBD1	TRBV18	TRBJ2-7	TGTGCCAGCTCACCTCCGGGACAGCCCTACGAGCAGTACTTC	CASSPPGQPYEQYF
.	.	TRBV3-1/TRBV3-2	TRBJ2-1	TGTGCCAGCAGCCAAGGCGTGAACCCAAATGAGCAGTTCTTC	CASSQGVNPNEQFF
.	.	TRBV28	TRBJ2-7	TGTGCCAGCAGTTTCAGGGGCCGCTCCTACGAGCAGTACTTC	CASSFRGRSYEQYF
.	TRBD1	TRBV7-9	TRBJ1-6	TGTGCCAGCAGCCCGGGACAGGCCTATAATTCACCCCTCCACTTT	CASSPGQAYNSPLHF
.	.	TRBV10-3	TRBJ2-7	TGTGCCAACACACTAGAGAGCTCCTACGAGCAGTACTTC	CANTLESSYEQYF
.	.	TRBV3-1/TRBV3-2	TRBJ1-4	TGTGCCAGCAGCCAAGAATGGTCAGGGATCCGGCGAGTGGAAAAACTGTTTTTT	CASSQEWSGIRRVEKLFF
.	.	TRBV28	TRBJ2-2	TGTGCCAGCACCTCAGGGAAGAACACCGGGGAGCTGTTTTTT	CASTSGKNTGELFF
once	.	TRBV7-3	TRBJ2-7	TGTGCCAGCACCCCCCCGCCCAGGGGCCACGAGCAGTACTTC	CASTPPPRGHEQYF
.	.	TRBV28	TRBJ1-5	TGTGCCAGCAGTTCCCACGAAGGGAGGGGGATGGATCAGCCCCAGCATTTT	CASSSHEGRGMDQPQHF
.	.	TRBV5-1	TRBJ1-3	TGCGCCAGCAGCTTGGGTGTCAGGGCTGGAAACACCATATATTTT	CASSLGVRAGNTIYF
once	TRBD1	TRBV7-8	TRBJ1-4	TGTGCCAGCAGCTACAGGGGGCGGGATGAAAAACTGTTTTTT	CASSYRGRDEKLFF
.	.	TRBV6-2/TRBV6-3	TRBJ2-7	TGTGCCAGCAGTTACGAACAGGGCAGGGTCTTCTACGAGCAGTACTTC	CASSYEQGRVFYEQYF
.	.	TRBV19	TRBJ2-2	TGTGCCAGTAGACGACTAGAGGACACCGGGGAGCTGTTTTTT	CASRRLEDTGELFF
.	TRBD2	TRBV9	TRBJ2-4	TGTGCCAGCAGCGTACTAGCGGGAAACATTCAGTACTTC	CASSVLAGNIQYF
.	.	TRBV2	TRBJ1-4	TGTGCCAGCAGCGACCACCGGACAAATGAAAAACTGTTTTTT	CASSDHRTNEKLFF
few	.	TRBV7-8	TRBJ1-5	TGTGCCAGCAGCTTAGTAATAAAACAGGGTTCTCGTCAGCCCCAGCATTTT	CASSLVIKQGSRQPQHF
once	TRBD2	TRBV11-2	TRBJ2-7	TGTGCCAGCAGCTCCCCGGGGACTAGCGGCTACGAGCAGTACTTC	CASSSPGTSGYEQYF
.	TRBD2	TRBV27	TRBJ2-3	TGTGCCAGCAGTTTAAGACTAGCGGGAGGCACAGATACGCAGTATTTT	CASSLRLAGGTDTQYF
.	TRBD1	TRBV6-6	TRBJ1-6	TGTGCCAGCAGTTTACGGACAGGAAATTCACCCCTCCACTTT	CASSLRTGNSPLHF
.	.	TRBV3-1/TRBV3-2	TRBJ2-1	TGTGCCAGCAGACCCGCAGCGGGCTTGATCCAGTTCTTC	CASRPAAGLIQFF
.	.	TRBV28	TRBJ2-7	TGTGCCAGCAGCCTACAGGGTCCCCACGAGCAGTACTTC	CASSLQGPHEQYF
.	.	TRBV4-1	TRBJ1-5	TGCGCCAGCAGCCAAGACCGACAGTATAGCAATCAGCCCCAGCATTTT	CASSQDRQYSNQPQHF
.	.	TRBV11-1	TRBJ1-6	TGTGCCAGCAGCTCACTTGACTCGGTTCTCCACTTT	CASSSLDSVLHF
once	TRBD1	TRBV7-9	TRBJ2-7	TGTGCCAGCGAACCGACAGGGGGCCTCGAGCAGTACTTC	CASEPTGGLEQYF
.	TRBD1	TRBV5-1	TRBJ1-6	TGCGCCAGCAGCTTGGCGGGACAGGCGGGTTCACCCCTCCACTTT	CASSLAGQAGSPLHF
.	TRBD1	TRBV13	TRBJ2-2	TGTGCCAGCAGGCCACAGGGACAGGGGGCTGGAAACGGGGAGCTGTTTTTT	CASRPQGQGAGNGELFF
.	TRBD1	TRBV9	TRBJ1-2	TGTGCCAGCAGCGACGGACAGGGTGATCACTATGGCTACACCTTC	CASSDGQGDHYGYTF
.	.	TRBV19	TRBJ1-1	TGTGCCAGTAGTATCCCTTTGGACGGGATGAACACTGAAGCTTTCTTT	CASSIPLDGMNTEAFF
.	.	TRBV5-6	TRBJ2-7	TGTGCCAGCAGCTATGGACAGTCCTCCTACGAGCAGTACTTC	CASSYGQSSYEQYF
.	.	TRBV11-3	TRBJ2-2	TGTGCCAGCAGCCCCCATCGAGGCGGGGAGCTGTTTTTT	CASSPHRGGELFF
.	TRBD1	TRBV7-3	TRBJ2-1	TGTGCCAGCAGCGAAGGGACAGTCTCCTACAATGAGCAGTTCTTC	CASSEGTVSYNEQFF
.	TRBD1	TRBV14	TRBJ1-2	TGTGCCAGCAGCGACAAGACTGGGACAGGGGGCTCCTACTATGGCTACACCTTC	CASSDKTGTGGSYYGYTF
.	.	TRBV5-1	TRBJ1-5	TGCGCCAGCAGCTTTGGGGCCGACAATCAGCCCCAGCATTTT	CASSFGADNQPQHF
many	.	TRBV7-2	TRBJ2-7	TGTGCCAGCAGCTTAGACGGGACAACCGGCTACGAGCAGTACTTC	CASSLDGTTGYEQYF
.	.	TRBV7-9	TRBJ2-7	TGTGCCAGCAGCCCCCTGGCCGGGGGCTCCTACGAGCAGTACTTC	CASSPLAGGSYEQYF
.	.	TRBV27	TRBJ2-6	TGTGCCACTACGCACGCAGGGCTGAGCTCTGGGGCCAACGTCCTGACTTTC	CATTHAGLSSGANVLTF
.	TRBD2	TRBV30	TRBJ2-7	TGTGCCTGGAGTTTAGCGGGAGGGCCCTACGAGCAGTACTTC	CAWSLAGGPYEQYF
.	TRBD2	TRBV24-1	TRBJ2-1	TGTGCCACCAGTGATGAGACTAGCGGGAGAACCCATTCTTTGTATGAGCAGTTCTTC	CATSDETSGRTHSLYEQFF
.	.	TRBV4-1	TRBJ2-3	TGCGCCAGCAGCCTTTGGGGAGCGCAGTATTTT	CASSLWGAQYF
.	TRBD2	TRBV5-1	TRBJ2-7	TGCGCCAGCAGCTTGGAAGGCGGGAGGGCCGAGGTGCAGTACTTC	CASSLEGGRAEVQYF
once	TRBD1	TRBV18	TRBJ1-4	TGTGCCAGCTCTCCAAACAGGGGGACTAATGAAAAACTGTTTTTT	CASSPNRGTNEKLFF
.	.	TRBV7-9	TRBJ1-5	TGTGCCAGCAGCTTAGCAGGGGTTAGCAATCAGCCCCAGCATTTT	CASSLAGVSNQPQHF
.	TRBD1	TRBV6-5	TRBJ2-7	TGTGCCAGCAGTTACATGGGGACAGGGGGCTCCTACGAGCAGTACTTC	CASSYMGTGGSYEQYF